The source of this T cell receptor beta chain is a study of shared clonotypes between healthy human individuals. The table lists this clone with a count of one. Profiling relied on immunoSEQ multiplex PCR, and the TCRdb table lists in-frame clones only, not all of them. Of about 2 million clones listed, 85% to 95% were seen once; the top ten hold approximately 0.13%. The V end was cut by 3 bases, the J end by 7 bases, with 7 bases between. CDR1 is ENHRY, CDR2 SYGVKD, per germline. The CDR3 totals 12 residues. The TCR sequence derives from a man aged 18 to 29 in good health. The chain has TRBV10-3 and TRBJ2-1; no firm D call. Material: naive CD4+ T cells sorted from blood. Specified subset: CD45RA+ positively selected. For the CDR3, the DNA is TGTGCCATCAGTGACGCGCCAAATGAGCAGTTCTTC. It yields the protein CAISDAPNEQFF.